Sequencing of this TCR beta chain was carried out in a study of cytomegalovirus exposure and HLA in healthy donors. This clone occurred a few times. The PCR ran on 60 Vbeta and 13 Jbeta primers. Using immunoSEQ multiplex PCR, the repertoire was profiled, and TCRdb retains in-frame clones only, with some absent. Of 200,000 to 250,000 clones listed, 82% are singletons. CDR3 size: 13 residues. Germline assignment: CDR1 SNHLY and CDR2 FYNNEI. Trimming pared 8 bases from V and 0 bases from J, leaving 10 bases between. The sequencing input was PBMCs. This rearrangement joins TRBV2 to TRBJ1-1; D is perhaps TRBD1 (6 bases). This receptor was taken from a middle-aged woman in good health and CMV-seronegative. CDR3 nucleotide sequence: TGTGCCAGCTGGGGGCAGATGAACACTGAAGCTTTCTTT. Translating gives CASWGQMNTEAFF.